This T cell receptor beta chain emerged from a study of cytomegalovirus exposure and HLA in healthy donors. Regarding the study as a whole: The study carried out a later analysis of TCR beta sequences. It associated 16,951 of them with specific HLA alleles at a false discovery rate of 0.05. According to an earlier analysis, most TCR beta V segments yielded productive rearrangements about 90% or about 30% of the time.

The germline V gene has CDR1 SEHNR and CDR2 FQNEAQ (reference sequence). Losses at the gene ends were 7 bases for V and 2 bases for J; bases not matched to a gene: 7. The CDR3 has 15 residues. This clone has just one count. Its antigen is as yet unknown. PCR was performed using 60 Vbeta and 13 Jbeta primers. Sequenced by immunoSEQ multiplex PCR; TCRdb stores in-frame clones only, minus some. Of fewer than 150,000 clones in the sample, roughly 70% were seen once. This clonotype originated in a young man in good health and CMV-seronegative. The chain has TRBV7-9 and TRBJ2-3, with TRBD2 identical over 9 bases. The sample was PBMCs. The CDR3 DNA follows: TGTGCCAGCACTATGAGCGGGGGGTCCACAGATACGCAGTATTTT. It is translated as CASTMSGGSTDTQYF.